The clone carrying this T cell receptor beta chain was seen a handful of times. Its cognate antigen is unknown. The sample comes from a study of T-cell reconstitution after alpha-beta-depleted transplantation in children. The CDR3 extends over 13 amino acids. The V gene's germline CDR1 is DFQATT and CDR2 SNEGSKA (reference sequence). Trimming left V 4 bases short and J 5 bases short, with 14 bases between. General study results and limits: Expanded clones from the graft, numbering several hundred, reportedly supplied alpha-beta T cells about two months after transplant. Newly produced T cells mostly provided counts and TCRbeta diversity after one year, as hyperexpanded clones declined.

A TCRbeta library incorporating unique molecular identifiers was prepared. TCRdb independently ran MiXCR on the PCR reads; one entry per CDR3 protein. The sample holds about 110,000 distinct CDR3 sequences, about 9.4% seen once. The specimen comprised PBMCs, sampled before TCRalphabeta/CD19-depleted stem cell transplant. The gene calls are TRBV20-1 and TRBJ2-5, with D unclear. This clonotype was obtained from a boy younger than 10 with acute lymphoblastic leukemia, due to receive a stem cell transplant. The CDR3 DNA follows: TGCAGTGCTACCCGGAAGGGTGGGGAGACCCAGTACTTC. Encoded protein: CSATRKGGETQYF.